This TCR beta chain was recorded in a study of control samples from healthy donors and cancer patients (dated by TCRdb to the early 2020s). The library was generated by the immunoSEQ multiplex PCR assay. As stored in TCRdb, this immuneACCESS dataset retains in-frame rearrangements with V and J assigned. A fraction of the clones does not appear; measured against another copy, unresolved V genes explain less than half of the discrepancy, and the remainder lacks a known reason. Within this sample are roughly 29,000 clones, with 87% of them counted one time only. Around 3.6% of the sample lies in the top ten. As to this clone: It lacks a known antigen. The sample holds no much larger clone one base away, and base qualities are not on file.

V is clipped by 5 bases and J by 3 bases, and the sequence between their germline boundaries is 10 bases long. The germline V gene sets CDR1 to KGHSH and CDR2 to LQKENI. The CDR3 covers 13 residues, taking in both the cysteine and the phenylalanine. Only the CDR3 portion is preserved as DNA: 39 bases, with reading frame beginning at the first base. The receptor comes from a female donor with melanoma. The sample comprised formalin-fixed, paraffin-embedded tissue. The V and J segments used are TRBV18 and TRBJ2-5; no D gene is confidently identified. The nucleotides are TGTGCCAGCTCATCAAACTCGGAAGAGACCCAGTACTTC. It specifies CASSSNSEETQYF.